This TCR beta chain originates from a study of T cells after yellow fever vaccination. Using its own MiXCR run on the 5' RACE reads, TCRdb lists one record per CDR3 protein. The repertoire holds 30,000 or so distinct CDR3 sequences, with 6.6% as singletons. Trimming left V 4 bases short and J 7 bases short, with 13 bases between. The CDR3 sequence is 13 residues long. Germline loops: CDR1 SGHTA, CDR2 FQGTGA. This clonotype was picked up many times. The clonotype was recovered from a man between 18 and 29 years old who received the YFV17D yellow fever vaccine. The chain uses TRBV7-3 and TRBJ1-2; D uncertain. Sequences were derived from PBMCs, either bulk or a sorted T-cell subset (CD4+, CD8+, memory, or dextramer-sorted; not recorded which), sampled on the day of the first yellow fever vaccination. CDR3 amino acids: CASSSDGRVGYTF. The CDR3 bases are TGTGCCAGCAGCTCCGATGGTAGAGTTGGCTACACCTTC.